The rows below give T cell receptor beta chains drawn from one sample of a study of blood T cell repertoires in COVID-19. Clones were sequenced by immunoSEQ multiplex PCR, and TCRdb holds only the in-frame ones, with some missing. The sample gives 200,000 to 250,000 clones, approximately 86% of which show up once; less than 4% is in the top ten. What was sequenced was peripheral blood. Receptors originate from a woman aged 25 to 39 who had recovered from COVID-19. Each CDR3 is given with its conserved first and last residue. A D gene is named only where the DNA matches it firmly. A clone size is listed for some rows: how often the clone was seen (once, few, many), or a class if it is expanded.

j_gene: TRBJ2-7
v_gene: TRBV9
abundance: .
len: 14
d_gene: .
CDR3aa: CASSAGGRSYEQYF
CDR3nt: TGTGCCAGCAGCGCCGGGGGGCGATCCTACGAGCAGTACTTC

j_gene: TRBJ2-7
v_gene: TRBV11-2
abundance: .
len: 16
d_gene: TRBD1
CDR3aa: CASSYLPGQGFNEQYF
CDR3nt: TGTGCCAGCAGCTACCTTCCGGGACAGGGATTCAACGAGCAGTACTTC

j_gene: TRBJ2-1
v_gene: TRBV5-1
abundance: .
len: 17
d_gene: .
CDR3aa: CASSFSPATTSYNEQFF
CDR3nt: TGCGCCAGCAGCTTTTCCCCGGCGACTACCTCCTACAATGAGCAGTTCTTC

j_gene: TRBJ2-1
v_gene: TRBV11-3
abundance: .
len: 15
d_gene: TRBD1
CDR3aa: CASSLGTGFSNEQFF
CDR3nt: TGTGCCAGCAGCTTAGGGACAGGGTTTTCCAATGAGCAGTTCTTC

j_gene: TRBJ2-3
v_gene: TRBV19
abundance: .
len: 16
d_gene: .
CDR3aa: CASSITRSTSTDTQYF
CDR3nt: TGTGCCAGTAGTATAACTAGGAGCACTAGCACAGATACGCAGTATTTT

j_gene: TRBJ2-7
v_gene: TRBV27
abundance: .
len: 13
d_gene: .
CDR3aa: CASKESGRYEQYF
CDR3nt: TGTGCCAGCAAGGAGAGCGGCCGATACGAGCAGTACTTC

j_gene: TRBJ2-1
v_gene: TRBV6-5
abundance: .
len: 14
d_gene: .
CDR3aa: CASSYGTSYNEQFF
CDR3nt: TGTGCCAGCAGTTACGGGACATCTTACAATGAGCAGTTCTTC

j_gene: TRBJ2-3
v_gene: TRBV6-5
abundance: .
len: 14
d_gene: TRBD1
CDR3aa: CASMGQISTDTQYF
CDR3nt: TGTGCCAGCATGGGACAGATTAGCACAGATACGCAGTATTTT

j_gene: TRBJ2-5
v_gene: TRBV19
abundance: once
len: 14
d_gene: TRBD2
CDR3aa: CASSISSGQETQYF
CDR3nt: TGTGCCAGTAGTATTTCTAGCGGGCAAGAGACCCAGTACTTC

j_gene: TRBJ2-1
v_gene: TRBV5-1
abundance: .
len: 18
d_gene: TRBD1
CDR3aa: CASSSSPTGTGYYNEQFF
CDR3nt: TGCGCCAGCAGCTCGTCGCCTACCGGGACAGGATACTACAATGAGCAGTTCTTC

j_gene: TRBJ1-6
v_gene: TRBV6-5
abundance: .
len: 14
d_gene: TRBD1
CDR3aa: CASTDRVSNSPLHF
CDR3nt: TGTGCCAGCACCGACAGGGTTTCCAATTCACCCCTCCACTTT

j_gene: TRBJ2-3
v_gene: TRBV30
abundance: .
len: 12
d_gene: .
CDR3aa: CAWSYSTDTQYF
CDR3nt: TGTGCCTGGAGTTATAGCACAGATACGCAGTATTTT

j_gene: TRBJ2-7
v_gene: TRBV4-2
abundance: once
len: 14
d_gene: .
CDR3aa: CASSQDGGGTGQYF
CDR3nt: TGTGCCAGCAGCCAAGACGGCGGGGGCACCGGCCAGTACTTC